This TCR beta chain was identified during a study of T cells in Graves' hyperthyroidism and ophthalmopathy. Each patient was aged 18 to 65 and had newly diagnosed hyperthyroidism of under 2 months' duration. Fresh peripheral blood, roughly 9.3 ml, was the source of the PBMCs. Study observations and caveats: A model of 13 V-J pairs discriminated ophthalmopathy from stable hyperthyroidism.

Turning to this clonotype: Its specificity is not known.

The V end was cut by 4 bases, the J end by 2 bases, with 20 bases between. The germline V gene has CDR1 SNHLY and CDR2 FYNNEI. The CDR3 covers 18 residues. What was amplified from RNA transcripts were TCR beta CDR3 regions. HTBI primers were employed in a first-round RT-PCR of the TCR CDR3. TCRdb re-called the multiplex PCR reads through MiXCR, storing one row per CDR3 protein. The sample has more than 500,000 distinct CDR3 sequences, around 15% seen once. Material for sequencing was blood. The chain combines TRBV2 with TRBJ1-4; D call uncertain. This receptor was taken from a woman aged 25 to 39 with Graves' hyperthyroidism. This CDR3 is CASSGIKDKWETNEKLFF. CDR3 nucleotide sequence: TGTGCCAGCAGTGGAATTAAGGATAAATGGGAGACTAATGAAAAACTGTTTTTT.